This TCR beta chain was identified in a study of memory CD4+ T cells and cytomegalovirus serostatus. Clones were read by immunoSEQ multiplex PCR, and TCRdb kept only the in-frame ones, dropping some. The table lists some 46,000 clones, roughly 73% of them singletons. The germline CDR1 and CDR2 sequences are SNHLY and FYNNEI. Trimming removed 2 bases from V and 0 bases from J, with 8 bases in between. This CDR3 has 15 amino acids. Single viable CD3+CD4+CD8-CD45RO+ cells were sorted as the memory CD4+ T cells. Positive selection with CD4 microbeads enriched total CD4+ T cells. Material: memory CD4+ T cells from blood. This clonotype was obtained from an adult in good health and CMV-seronegative. The chain has TRBV2 and TRBJ2-1; D unclear. CDR3 loop: CASSERQDSYNEQFF. In DNA form, the CDR3 reads TGTGCCAGCAGTGAACGGCAGGACTCCTACAATGAGCAGTTCTTC. The entire variable domain, with the rest obtained from reference TRBV2 and TRBJ2-1, is as follows: EPEVTQTPSHQVTQMGQEVILRCVPISNHLYFYWYRQILGQKVEFLVSFYNNEISEKSEIFDDQFSVERPDGSNFTLKIRSTKLEDSAMYFCASSERQDSYNEQFFGPGTRLTVL.